A selection of T cell receptor beta chains follows, all from one sample in a study of T cells in Graves' hyperthyroidism and ophthalmopathy. TCRdb re-derived calls from the multiplex PCR reads in MiXCR, one entry per CDR3 protein. The data hold under 350,000 distinct CDR3 sequences, with roughly 13% observed a single time. Sequenced: blood. The source of these receptors is a woman in her thirties or forties with Graves' ophthalmopathy. The CDR3 runs from the conserved cysteine through the conserved F or W. A D gene is named only where the DNA matches it firmly. Only part of the rows carry a size: once, few, many, or a class if the clone is expanded.

clone_size,j_call,d_call,v_call,cdr3_aa,cdr3_nt
few,TRBJ2-7,TRBD1,TRBV2,CASSTQGQGREQYF,TGTGCCAGCAGTACCCAGGGACAGGGGCGGGAGCAGTACTTC
.,TRBJ2-2,TRBD2,TRBV10-3,CAISELGLAGTGTGELFF,TGTGCCATCAGTGAGTTGGGACTAGCGGGGACCGGCACCGGGGAGCTGTTTTTT
many,TRBJ1-2,.,TRBV12-3/TRBV12-4,CASSLGPGTYGYTF,TGTGCCAGCAGTTTGGGGCCAGGGACGTATGGCTACACCTTC
.,TRBJ1-2,TRBD1,TRBV6-1,CASSRQGARYGYTF,TGTGCCAGCAGCAGACAGGGGGCCAGATATGGCTACACCTTC
many,TRBJ1-1,.,TRBV30,CARQGFTEAFF,TGTGCCAGGCAGGGTTTCACTGAAGCTTTCTTT
many,TRBJ1-1,.,TRBV28,CASSTTDTANTEAFF,TGTGCCAGCAGTACGACGGACACCGCGAACACTGAAGCTTTCTTT
.,TRBJ1-1,.,TRBV24-1,CATSGSGGSKAFF,TGTGCCACCAGTGGTTCCGGGGGGTCCAAAGCTTTCTTT
many,TRBJ2-1,TRBD2,TRBV10-3,CAISGSKLAGGGEQFF,TGTGCCATCAGTGGATCGAAACTAGCGGGAGGAGGTGAGCAGTTCTTC
many,TRBJ1-4,TRBD1,TRBV29-1,CSVQGGGSNEKLFF,TGCAGCGTTCAGGGGGGTGGTTCTAATGAAAAACTGTTTTTT
many,TRBJ2-5,.,TRBV20-1,CSARGSGLETQYF,TGCAGTGCTAGAGGTAGTGGGTTAGAGACCCAGTACTTC
many,TRBJ2-6,.,TRBV12-3/TRBV12-4,CASSLGSWFGGAGANVLTF,TGTGCCAGCAGTTTAGGGTCTTGGTTCGGGGGCGCGGGGGCCAACGTCCTGACTTTC
many,TRBJ1-2,.,TRBV29-1,CSVLGAGYGYTF,TGCAGCGTTCTGGGGGCTGGCTATGGCTACACCTTC
.,TRBJ2-7,.,TRBV19,CASSMRFPTYEQYF,TGTGCCAGTAGTATGCGGTTCCCAACCTACGAGCAGTACTTC
many,TRBJ2-3,.,TRBV7-9,CASSPQLRGRNTDTQYF,TGTGCCAGCAGCCCCCAACTCCGGGGGCGGAATACAGATACGCAGTATTTT
few,TRBJ1-5,.,TRBV12-5,CASGPDRSNQPQHF,TGTGCTAGTGGACCCGACAGGAGTAATCAGCCCCAGCATTTT
many,TRBJ2-5,.,TRBV11-2,CASSLGTHPSGETQYF,TGTGCCAGCAGCTTAGGAACGCACCCATCCGGAGAGACCCAGTACTTC
.,TRBJ1-4,.,TRBV9,CASSSSRLYTGTYEKLFF,TGTGCCAGCAGCTCCTCCCGACTCTATACCGGGACGTATGAAAAACTGTTTTTT
many,TRBJ2-1,TRBD2,TRBV11-2,CASSLGASGGARGEQFF,TGTGCCAGCAGCTTAGGGGCTAGCGGGGGGGCGAGGGGTGAGCAGTTCTTC
many,TRBJ2-1,.,TRBV7-2,CASSLMRSSYNEQFF,TGTGCCAGCAGCTTGATGCGAAGCTCCTACAATGAGCAGTTCTTC
.,TRBJ2-1,TRBD2,TRBV20-1,CSAGGLAGLNEQFF,TGCAGTGCTGGGGGACTAGCGGGGTTGAATGAGCAGTTCTTC
many,TRBJ2-7,TRBD2,TRBV7-6,CASSSVLAGGNSDEQYF,TGTGCCAGCAGCTCGGTCTTAGCGGGGGGGAATTCGGACGAGCAGTACTTC
many,TRBJ2-3,TRBD2,TRBV2,CASTSGGADTQYF,TGTGCCAGCACATCGGGAGGGGCAGATACGCAGTATTTT
.,TRBJ2-1,TRBD2,TRBV19,CASTRGSANNNEQFF,TGTGCCAGTACGCGCGGGAGCGCCAATAACAATGAGCAGTTCTTC
few,TRBJ1-1,.,TRBV9,CASSVDPAGQNTEAFF,TGTGCCAGCAGCGTAGATCCGGCGGGGCAGAACACTGAAGCTTTCTTT
.,TRBJ1-5,.,TRBV12-3/TRBV12-4,CASSPRGTSNQPQHF,TGTGCCAGCAGTCCCAGGGGAACTAGCAATCAGCCCCAGCATTTT
many,TRBJ1-2,.,TRBV6-5,CASSYAGHRHGYTF,TGTGCCAGCAGTTACGCGGGACACCGGCATGGCTACACCTTC
many,TRBJ2-1,TRBD2,TRBV2,CATKAQLGGRAGNEQFF,TGTGCCACCAAAGCCCAACTAGGCGGGAGGGCTGGGAATGAGCAGTTCTTC
.,TRBJ2-5,.,TRBV12-3/TRBV12-4,CASSPETEETQYF,TGTGCCAGCAGTCCCGAGACAGAAGAGACCCAGTACTTC
many,TRBJ1-1,.,TRBV2,CASSVRAGGLEAFF,TGTGCCAGCAGTGTCAGGGCGGGGGGGTTAGAAGCTTTCTTT
few,TRBJ1-3,.,TRBV29-1,CSAGTVSGNTIYF,TGCAGCGCCGGGACGGTGTCCGGAAACACCATATATTTT
many,TRBJ2-5,TRBD1,TRBV7-9,CASSSDRAETQYF,TGTGCCAGCAGCTCGGACAGGGCAGAGACCCAGTACTTC
many,TRBJ2-1,TRBD2,TRBV10-3,CAISESVASGDNNEQFF,TGTGCCATCAGTGAGTCAGTGGCTAGCGGGGACAACAATGAGCAGTTCTTC
few,TRBJ1-1,TRBD1,TRBV11-2,CASSYGQGNSEAFF,TGTGCCAGCAGCTACGGACAGGGGAATTCTGAAGCTTTCTTT
few,TRBJ1-1,.,TRBV14,CASSRISAGAGSPFNTEAFF,TGTGCCAGCAGCCGGATCTCGGCGGGGGCGGGTTCTCCATTCAACACTGAAGCTTTCTTT
.,TRBJ2-1,TRBD2,TRBV10-2,CASGAGTSGVVEQFF,TGCGCCAGCGGGGCCGGGACTAGCGGGGTTGTTGAGCAGTTCTTC
many,TRBJ1-1,.,TRBV5-1,CASSSQAYVNTEAFF,TGCGCCAGCAGCTCCCAGGCGTATGTGAACACTGAAGCTTTCTTT
many,TRBJ2-3,.,TRBV11-2,CASSPGAARDITDTQYF,TGTGCCAGCAGCCCTGGGGCGGCCCGGGACATCACAGATACGCAGTATTTT
many,TRBJ2-2,.,TRBV19,CASSIRENTGELFF,TGTGCCAGTAGTATAAGGGAGAACACCGGGGAGCTGTTTTTT
.,TRBJ2-2,.,TRBV6-2/TRBV6-3,CASKVGSGANTGELFF,TGTGCCAGCAAGGTTGGCAGCGGAGCGAACACCGGGGAGCTGTTTTTT
.,TRBJ2-5,.,TRBV25-1,CASSAGGLRETQYF,TGTGCCAGCAGTGCCGGTGGGCTCCGGGAGACCCAGTACTTC
.,TRBJ2-2,TRBD1,TRBV18,CASSPGPGGNGGELFF,TGTGCCAGCTCACCAGGACCAGGGGGCAACGGCGGGGAGCTGTTTTTT
.,TRBJ2-1,.,TRBV6-1,CASSEVYVWSQWVLSYNEQFF,TGTGCCAGCAGTGAAGTATACGTGTGGTCGCAGTGGGTCCTCTCCTACAATGAGCAGTTCTTC
.,TRBJ1-1,TRBD1,TRBV19,CASSRDRSLNTEAFF,TGTGCCAGTAGCAGGGACAGAAGTTTGAACACTGAAGCTTTCTTT
many,TRBJ2-3,TRBD2,TRBV7-9,CASSLLQREWTDTQYF,TGTGCCAGCAGCTTATTACAGCGGGAATGGACAGATACGCAGTATTTT
many,TRBJ2-1,.,TRBV27,CASSLPSNEQFF,TGTGCCAGCAGTTTACCTTCGAATGAGCAGTTCTTC
many,TRBJ2-1,TRBD1,TRBV11-2,CASSLVGAGQGARNEQFF,TGTGCCAGCAGCTTAGTTGGAGCGGGACAGGGGGCGCGAAATGAGCAGTTCTTC
many,TRBJ1-1,.,TRBV24-1,CATSEKGSTFF,TGTGCCACCAGTGAGAAGGGGTCGACTTTCTTT
.,TRBJ2-1,.,TRBV5-4,CASSPTGSRRDEQFF,TGTGCCAGCAGCCCAACAGGGAGTCGGCGCGATGAGCAGTTCTTC
many,TRBJ1-5,TRBD1,TRBV2,CASSAGTANQPQHF,TGTGCCAGCAGTGCCGGGACAGCAAATCAGCCCCAGCATTTT
many,TRBJ2-7,.,TRBV7-2,CASSARQAVYEQYF,TGTGCCAGCAGCGCCCGTCAGGCCGTCTACGAGCAGTACTTC
many,TRBJ2-5,.,TRBV6-5,CASSYLTGQETQYF,TGTGCCAGCAGTTACCTCACAGGGCAAGAGACCCAGTACTTC
many,TRBJ2-7,.,TRBV28,CASSLPWSEQYF,TGTGCCAGCAGCCTACCGTGGAGCGAGCAGTACTTC
.,TRBJ2-5,TRBD2,TRBV20-1,CSAGTSGVQETQYF,TGCAGTGCTGGGACTAGCGGGGTACAAGAGACCCAGTACTTC
many,TRBJ1-1,.,TRBV29-1,CSALFGTQDTEAFF,TGCAGCGCTCTATTCGGGACCCAAGACACTGAAGCTTTCTTT
many,TRBJ2-1,TRBD2,TRBV27,CASSLRVRGGQNNEQFF,TGTGCCAGCAGTTTACGAGTACGGGGGGGCCAGAACAATGAGCAGTTCTTC
many,TRBJ1-1,.,TRBV12-3/TRBV12-4,CASTLAGATEAFF,TGTGCCAGCACCCTCGCCGGGGCTACTGAAGCTTTCTTT
.,TRBJ2-5,.,TRBV5-1,CASSLGYSQETQYF,TGCGCCAGCAGCTTAGGCTACTCCCAAGAGACCCAGTACTTC
.,TRBJ2-3,.,TRBV28,CASSLARQTDTQYF,TGTGCCAGCAGTTTGGCCCGACAGACAGATACGCAGTATTTT
few,TRBJ2-5,.,TRBV27,CASSFGGRAQETQYF,TGTGCCAGCAGTTTCGGTGGCAGGGCCCAAGAGACCCAGTACTTC